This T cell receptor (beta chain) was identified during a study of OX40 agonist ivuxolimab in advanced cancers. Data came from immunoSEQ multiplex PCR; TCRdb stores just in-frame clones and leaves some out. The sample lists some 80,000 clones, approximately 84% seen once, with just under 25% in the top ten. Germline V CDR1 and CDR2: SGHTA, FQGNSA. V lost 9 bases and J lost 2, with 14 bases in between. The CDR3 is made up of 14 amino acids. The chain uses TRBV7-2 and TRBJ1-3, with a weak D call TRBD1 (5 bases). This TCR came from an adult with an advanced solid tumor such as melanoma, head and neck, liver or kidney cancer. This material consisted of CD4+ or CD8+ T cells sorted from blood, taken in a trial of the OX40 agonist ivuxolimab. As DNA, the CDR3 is TGTGCCAGTGCTTCCGGGGCCCCTGGAAACACCATATATTTT. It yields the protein CASASGAPGNTIYF. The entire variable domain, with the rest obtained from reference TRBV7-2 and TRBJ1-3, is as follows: GAGVSQSPSNKVTEKGKDVELRCDPISGHTALYWYRQSLGQGLEFLIYFQGNSAPDKSGLPSDRFSAERTGGSVSTLTIQRTQQEDSAVYLCASASGAPGNTIYFGEGSWLTVV.